Reported below is one T cell receptor (beta chain). The germline gives CDR1 SGHVS, CDR2 FNYEAQ. The CDR3 is 15 residues long. Trimming left V 0 bases short and J 5 bases short, with 13 bases between. The data were obtained in a study of shared clonotypes between healthy human individuals. The wider study: Each donor's CD8 memory used one plate, CD8 naive two, each CD4 subset three.

Genomic DNA (from each subset) was split evenly across several immunoSEQ plates. The table came from immunoSEQ multiplex PCR; TCRdb's copy has only in-frame clones and leaves some out. The sample gives 780,000 or so clones, roughly 72% of which show up once; more than 1.5% is in the top ten. The source is a woman in her thirties in good health. This chain uses TRBV7-6 with TRBJ1-1; D remains ambiguous. Sequencing was carried out using memory CD4+ T cells sorted from blood. Described subset: CD45RA-negative fraction. The CDR3 DNA reads as TGTGCCAGCAGCTTAGCCGACGGACGGGGTACTGAAGCTTTCTTT. Translated, it gives CASSLADGRGTEAFF.